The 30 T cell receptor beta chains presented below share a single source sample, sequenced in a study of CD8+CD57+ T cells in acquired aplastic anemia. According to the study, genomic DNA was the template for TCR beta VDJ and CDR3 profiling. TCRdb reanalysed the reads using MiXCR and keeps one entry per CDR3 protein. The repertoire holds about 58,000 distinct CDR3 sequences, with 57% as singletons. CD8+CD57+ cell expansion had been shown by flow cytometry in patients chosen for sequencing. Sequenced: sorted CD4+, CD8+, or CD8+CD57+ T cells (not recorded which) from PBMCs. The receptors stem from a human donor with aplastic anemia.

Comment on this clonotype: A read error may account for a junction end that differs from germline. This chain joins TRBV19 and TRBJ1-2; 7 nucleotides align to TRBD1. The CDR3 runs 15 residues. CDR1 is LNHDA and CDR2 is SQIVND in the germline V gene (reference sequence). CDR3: CASSIGGQPNYGYIF. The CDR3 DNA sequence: TGTGCCAGTAGTATAGGGGGACAGCCTAACTATGGCTACATCTTC.

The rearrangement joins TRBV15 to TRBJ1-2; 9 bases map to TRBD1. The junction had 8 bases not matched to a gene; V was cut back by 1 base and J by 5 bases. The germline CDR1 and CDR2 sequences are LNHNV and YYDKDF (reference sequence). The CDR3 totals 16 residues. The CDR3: CATSRAQGQGVYGYTF. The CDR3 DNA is TGTGCCACCAGCAGAGCCCAGGGACAGGGCGTATATGGCTACACCTTC. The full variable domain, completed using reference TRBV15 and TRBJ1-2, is DAMVIQNPRYQVTQFGKPVTLSCSQTLNHNVMYWYQQKSSQAPKLLFHYYDKDFNNEADTPDNFQSRRPNTSFCFLDIRSPGLGDTAMYLCATSRAQGQGVYGYTFGSGTRLTVV.

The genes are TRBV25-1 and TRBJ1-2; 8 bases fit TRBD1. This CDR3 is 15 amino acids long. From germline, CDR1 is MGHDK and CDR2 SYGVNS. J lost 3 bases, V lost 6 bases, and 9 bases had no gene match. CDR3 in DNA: TGTGCCAGCAGCTCGGACAGGGTCGGCGACTATGGCTACACCTTC. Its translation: CASSSDRVGDYGYTF.

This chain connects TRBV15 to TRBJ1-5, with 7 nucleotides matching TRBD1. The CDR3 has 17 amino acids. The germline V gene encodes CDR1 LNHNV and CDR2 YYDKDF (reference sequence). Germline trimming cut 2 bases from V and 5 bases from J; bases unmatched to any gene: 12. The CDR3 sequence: CATSRPDLTGNDQPQHF. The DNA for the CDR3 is TGTGCCACCAGCAGACCCGATCTGACAGGGAACGATCAGCCCCAGCATTTT.

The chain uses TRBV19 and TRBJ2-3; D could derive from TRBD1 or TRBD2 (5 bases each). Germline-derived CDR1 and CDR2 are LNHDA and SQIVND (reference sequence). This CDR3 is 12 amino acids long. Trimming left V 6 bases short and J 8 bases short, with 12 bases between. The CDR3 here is CASSDSGSTQYF. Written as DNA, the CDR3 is TGTGCCAGTAGCGACTCAGGGAGTACGCAGTATTTT.

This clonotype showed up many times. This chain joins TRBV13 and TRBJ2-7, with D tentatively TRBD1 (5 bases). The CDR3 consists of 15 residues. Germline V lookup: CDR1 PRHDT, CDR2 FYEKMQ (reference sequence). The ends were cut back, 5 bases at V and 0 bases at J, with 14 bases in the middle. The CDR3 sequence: CASSPRDSASYEQYF. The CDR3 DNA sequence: TGTGCCAGCAGCCCCAGGGATTCGGCCTCCTACGAGCAGTACTTC.

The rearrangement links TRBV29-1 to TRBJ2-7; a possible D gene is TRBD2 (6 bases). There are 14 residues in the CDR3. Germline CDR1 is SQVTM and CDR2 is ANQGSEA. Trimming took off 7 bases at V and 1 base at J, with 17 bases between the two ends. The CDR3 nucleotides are TGCAGCGGCCTGGCCGGGACTTCATCCTACGAGCAGTACTTC. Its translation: CSGLAGTSSYEQYF.

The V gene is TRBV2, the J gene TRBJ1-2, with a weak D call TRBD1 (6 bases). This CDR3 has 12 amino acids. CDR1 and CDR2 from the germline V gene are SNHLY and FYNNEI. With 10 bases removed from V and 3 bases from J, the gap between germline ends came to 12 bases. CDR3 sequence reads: CAILTGYYGYTF. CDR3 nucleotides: TGTGCCATACTTACAGGGTACTATGGCTACACCTTC. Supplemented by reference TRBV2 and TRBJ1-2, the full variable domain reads EPEVTQTPSHQVTQMGQEVILRCVPISNHLYFYWYRQILGQKVEFLVSFYNNEISEKSEIFDDQFSVERPDGSNFTLKIRSTKLEDSAMYFCAILTGYYGYTFGSGTRLTVV.

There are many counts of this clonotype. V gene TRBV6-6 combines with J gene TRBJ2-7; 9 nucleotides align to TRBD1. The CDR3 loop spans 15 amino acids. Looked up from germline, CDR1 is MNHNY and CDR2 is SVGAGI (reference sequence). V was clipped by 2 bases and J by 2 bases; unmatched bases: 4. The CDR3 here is CASSYPGQGTYEQYF. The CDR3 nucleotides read TGTGCCAGCAGTTACCCGGGACAGGGCACCTACGAGCAGTACTTC.

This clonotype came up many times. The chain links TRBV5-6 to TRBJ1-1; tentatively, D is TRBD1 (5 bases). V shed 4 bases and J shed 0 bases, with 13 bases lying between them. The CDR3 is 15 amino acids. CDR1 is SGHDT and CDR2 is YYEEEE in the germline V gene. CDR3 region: CASSVGTAMNTEAFF. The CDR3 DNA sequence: TGTGCCAGCAGCGTCGGGACGGCCATGAACACTGAAGCTTTCTTT.

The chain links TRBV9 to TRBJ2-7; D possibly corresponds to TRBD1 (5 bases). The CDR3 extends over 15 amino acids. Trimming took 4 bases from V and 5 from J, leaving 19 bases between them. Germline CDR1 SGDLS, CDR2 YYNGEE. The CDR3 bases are TGTGCCAGCAGCTTAGCCGCTGGTCAGGGCCACGAGCAGTACTTC. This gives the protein CASSLAAGQGHEQYF.

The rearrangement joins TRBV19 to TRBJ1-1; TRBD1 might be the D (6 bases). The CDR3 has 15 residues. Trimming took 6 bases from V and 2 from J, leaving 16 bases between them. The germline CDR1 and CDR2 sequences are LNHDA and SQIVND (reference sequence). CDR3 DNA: TGTGCCAGTAGCCACGACCCGACAGGTAACACTGAAGCTTTCTTT. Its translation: CASSHDPTGNTEAFF.

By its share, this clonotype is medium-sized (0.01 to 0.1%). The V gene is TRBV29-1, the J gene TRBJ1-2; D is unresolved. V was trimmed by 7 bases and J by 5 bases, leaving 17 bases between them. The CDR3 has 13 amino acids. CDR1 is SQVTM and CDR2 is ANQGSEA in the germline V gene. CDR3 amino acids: CSAEGSIGYGYTF. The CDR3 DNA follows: TGCAGCGCCGAAGGGTCAATCGGGTATGGCTACACCTTC.

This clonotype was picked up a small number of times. This chain's CDR3 is CASSSGENTEAFF. The CDR3, as DNA: TGTGCCAGCAGCTCAGGAGAGAACACTGAAGCTTTCTTT. The chain links TRBV7-7 to TRBJ1-1; D is unresolved. The CDR3 contains 13 residues. Germline CDR1 reads SSHAT; CDR2 reads FNYEAQ (reference sequence). The V end was cut by 4 bases, the J end by 1 base, with 7 bases between.

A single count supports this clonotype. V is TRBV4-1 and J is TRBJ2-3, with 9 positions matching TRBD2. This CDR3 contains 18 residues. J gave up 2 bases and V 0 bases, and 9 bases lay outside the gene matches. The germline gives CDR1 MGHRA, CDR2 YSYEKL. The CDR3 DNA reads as TGCGCCAGCAGCCAAGAAGCTGTAGCGGGGGACCTCACAGATACGCAGTATTTT. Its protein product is CASSQEAVAGDLTDTQYF.

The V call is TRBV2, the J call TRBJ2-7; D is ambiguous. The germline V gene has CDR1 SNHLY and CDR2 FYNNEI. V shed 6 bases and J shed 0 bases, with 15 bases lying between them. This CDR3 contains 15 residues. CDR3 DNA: TGTGCCAGCAGCTTAGAAGTAGACTTCTCCTACGAGCAGTACTTC. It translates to CASSLEVDFSYEQYF.

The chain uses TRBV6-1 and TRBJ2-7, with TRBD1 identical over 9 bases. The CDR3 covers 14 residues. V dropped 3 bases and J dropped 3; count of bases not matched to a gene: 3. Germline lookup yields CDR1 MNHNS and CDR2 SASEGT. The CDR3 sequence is CASSDGTGHYEQYF. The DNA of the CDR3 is TGTGCCAGCAGTGACGGGACAGGGCACTACGAGCAGTACTTC.

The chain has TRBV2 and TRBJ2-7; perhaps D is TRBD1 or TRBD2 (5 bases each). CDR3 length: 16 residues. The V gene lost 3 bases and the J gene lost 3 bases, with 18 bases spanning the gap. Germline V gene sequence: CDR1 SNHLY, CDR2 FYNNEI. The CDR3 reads CASSEGPDSLVYEQYF. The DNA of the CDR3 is TGTGCCAGCAGTGAGGGACCTGACTCATTGGTCTACGAGCAGTACTTC.

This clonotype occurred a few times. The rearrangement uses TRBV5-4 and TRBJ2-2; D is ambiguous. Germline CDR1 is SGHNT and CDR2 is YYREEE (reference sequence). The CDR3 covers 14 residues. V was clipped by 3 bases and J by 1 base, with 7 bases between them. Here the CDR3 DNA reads TGTGCCAGCAGCTCCAACCGGAACACCGGGGAGCTGTTTTTT. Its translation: CASSSNRNTGELFF.

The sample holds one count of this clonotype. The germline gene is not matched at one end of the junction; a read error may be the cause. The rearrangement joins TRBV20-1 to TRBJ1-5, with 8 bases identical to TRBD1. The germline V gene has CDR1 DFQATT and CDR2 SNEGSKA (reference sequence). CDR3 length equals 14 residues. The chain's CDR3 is CRAPQQGANQPQHF. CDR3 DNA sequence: TGCCGTGCCCCTCAGCAGGGGGCTAATCAGCCCCAGCATTTT.

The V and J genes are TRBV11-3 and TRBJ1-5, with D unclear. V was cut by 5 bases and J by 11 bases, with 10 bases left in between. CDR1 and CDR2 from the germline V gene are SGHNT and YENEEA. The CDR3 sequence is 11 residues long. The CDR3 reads CASSPGRAQHF. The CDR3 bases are TGTGCCAGCAGCCCGGGTCGGGCCCAGCATTTT.

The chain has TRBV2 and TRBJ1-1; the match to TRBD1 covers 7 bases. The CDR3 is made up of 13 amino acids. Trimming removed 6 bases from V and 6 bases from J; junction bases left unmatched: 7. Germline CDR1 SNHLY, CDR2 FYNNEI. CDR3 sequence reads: CASSWAGTAEAFF. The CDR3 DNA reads TGTGCCAGCAGCTGGGCCGGGACAGCTGAAGCTTTCTTT.

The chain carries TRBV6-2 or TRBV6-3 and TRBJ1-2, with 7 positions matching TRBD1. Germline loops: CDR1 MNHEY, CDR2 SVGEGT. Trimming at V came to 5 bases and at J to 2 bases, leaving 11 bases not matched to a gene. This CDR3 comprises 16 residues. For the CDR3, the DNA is TGTGCCAGCAGTCCTACTGGCGCACAGGGGAACTATGGCTACACCTTC. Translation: CASSPTGAQGNYGYTF.

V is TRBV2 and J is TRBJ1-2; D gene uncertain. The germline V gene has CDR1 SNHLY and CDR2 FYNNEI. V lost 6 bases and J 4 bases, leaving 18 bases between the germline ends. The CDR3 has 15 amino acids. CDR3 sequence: CASSLRPAGVYGYTF. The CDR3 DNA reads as TGTGCCAGCAGCCTACGGCCAGCCGGGGTCTATGGCTACACCTTC.

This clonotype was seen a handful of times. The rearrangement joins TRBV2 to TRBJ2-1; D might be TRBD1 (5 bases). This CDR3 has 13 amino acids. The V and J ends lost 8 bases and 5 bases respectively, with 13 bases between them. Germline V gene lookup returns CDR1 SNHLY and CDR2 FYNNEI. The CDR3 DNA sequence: TGTGCCAGCGGTGGGTGGACAAACAATGAGCAGTTCTTC. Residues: CASGGWTNNEQFF.

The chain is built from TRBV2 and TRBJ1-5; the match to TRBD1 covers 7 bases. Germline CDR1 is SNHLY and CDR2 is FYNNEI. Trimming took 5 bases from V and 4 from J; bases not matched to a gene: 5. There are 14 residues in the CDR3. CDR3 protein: CASSTGQVNQPQHF. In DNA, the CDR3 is TGTGCCAGCAGTACCGGACAGGTAAATCAGCCCCAGCATTTT.

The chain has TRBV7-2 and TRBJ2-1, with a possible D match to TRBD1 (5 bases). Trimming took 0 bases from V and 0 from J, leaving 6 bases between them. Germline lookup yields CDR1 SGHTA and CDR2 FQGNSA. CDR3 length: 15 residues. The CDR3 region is CASSLAGVSYNEQFF. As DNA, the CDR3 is TGTGCCAGCAGCTTAGCAGGGGTCTCCTACAATGAGCAGTTCTTC.

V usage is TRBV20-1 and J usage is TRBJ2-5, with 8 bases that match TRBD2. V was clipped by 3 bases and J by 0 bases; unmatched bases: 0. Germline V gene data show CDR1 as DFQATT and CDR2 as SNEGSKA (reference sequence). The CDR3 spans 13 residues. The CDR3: CSARTSDQETQYF. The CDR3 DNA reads TGCAGTGCTAGGACTAGCGACCAAGAGACCCAGTACTTC.

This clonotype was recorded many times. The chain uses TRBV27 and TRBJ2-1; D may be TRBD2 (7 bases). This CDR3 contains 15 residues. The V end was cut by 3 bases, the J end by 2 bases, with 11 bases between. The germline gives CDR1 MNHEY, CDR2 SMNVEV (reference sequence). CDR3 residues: CASSLGGGTYNEQFF. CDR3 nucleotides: TGTGCCAGCAGTTTGGGCGGGGGCACCTACAATGAGCAGTTCTTC.

CDR3 amino acids: CASSEYGTGYNEQFF. The CDR3 DNA reads TGTGCCAGCAGTGAATACGGGACAGGCTACAATGAGCAGTTCTTC. The rearrangement links TRBV25-1 to TRBJ2-1; TRBD1 aligns across 8 bases. V was clipped by 0 bases and J by 3 bases; unmatched bases: 1. This CDR3 contains 15 residues. The germline gives CDR1 MGHDK, CDR2 SYGVNS. Complete variable domain (other parts from reference TRBV25-1 and TRBJ2-1): EADIYQTPRYLVIGTGKKITLECSQTMGHDKMYWYQQDPGMELHLIHYSYGVNSTEKGDLSSESTVSRIRTEHFPLTLESARPSHTSQYLCASSEYGTGYNEQFFGPGTRLTVL.